The clone carrying this TCR beta chain was picked up a small number of times. The germline CDR1 and CDR2 sequences are SNHLY and FYNNEI. The CDR3 contains 14 residues. Trimming removed 4 bases from V and 2 bases from J, with 9 bases in between. The record originates from a study of T-cell memory formation after mild COVID-19. Study context: Across donors, TCR clusters were largely donor specific.

TCRdb fed the 5' RACE reads into MiXCR, producing one record per CDR3 protein. The sample includes almost 350,000 distinct CDR3 sequences, about 20% of them seen just once. Specimen: PBMCs or a T cell subset sorted from them (not recorded which). The source is a man aged 18 to 35 who had mild COVID-19 (a few samples of this study predate the infection). Cell type and time point are not known. This chain connects TRBV2 to TRBJ1-5; no definite D call. CDR3 region: CASSGPDGNQPQHF. The CDR3 bases are TGTGCCAGCAGTGGACCGGACGGCAATCAGCCCCAGCATTTT.